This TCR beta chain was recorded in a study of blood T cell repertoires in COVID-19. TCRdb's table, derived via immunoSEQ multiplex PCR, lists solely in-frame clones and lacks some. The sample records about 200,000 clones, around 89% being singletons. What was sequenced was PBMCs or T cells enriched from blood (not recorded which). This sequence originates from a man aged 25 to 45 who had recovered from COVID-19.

The DNA for the CDR3 is TGTGCCACCAGTGACACAGGCTCTGGGGCCAACGTCCTGACTTTC. Encoded protein: CATSDTGSGANVLTF. The V and J genes are TRBV24-1 and TRBJ2-6, with D perhaps TRBD1 (5 bases). The germline CDR1 and CDR2 sequences are KGHDR and SFDVKD. Trimming stripped 4 bases from V and 0 bases from J, with 6 bases between. The CDR3 loop spans 15 amino acids.